The 17 T cell receptor beta chains below all came from one sample that was sequenced in a study of cytomegalovirus exposure and HLA in healthy donors. The study ran its PCR with 60 Vbeta and 13 Jbeta primers. Using immunoSEQ multiplex PCR, the repertoire was profiled, and TCRdb retains in-frame clones only, with some absent. The data hold 90,000 to 130,000 clones, with approximately 81% observed a single time. Source material: PBMCs. These receptors originate from a woman aged 18-35 years in good health and CMV-seropositive.

This clone came up a few times. The V and J genes are TRBV5-1 and TRBJ1-4, with unresolved D. The germline V gene encodes CDR1 SGHRS and CDR2 YFSETQ. The length of the CDR3 is 14 residues. V lost 0 bases, J lost 7 bases, and 10 bases lay in between. CDR3 in amino acids: CASSLGEPFEKLFF. CDR3 bases: TGCGCCAGCAGCTTGGGGGAGCCCTTTGAAAAACTGTTTTTT.

The count of this clone is one. The chain joins TRBV6-1 to TRBJ2-3; tentative D call: TRBD2 (7 bases). The V gene's germline CDR1 is MNHNS and CDR2 SASEGT. The V gene lost 3 bases and the J gene lost 7 bases, with 14 bases spanning the gap. This CDR3 region has 14 residues. The CDR3 spells CASSEGGRRYTQYF. As DNA, the CDR3 is TGTGCCAGCAGTGAGGGGGGGCGCCGGTATACGCAGTATTTT.

This clone was seen just once. The J gene is TRBJ2-3, the V gene TRBV7-3, with 9 bases identical to TRBD2. The length of the CDR3 is 16 residues. J was trimmed by 1 base and V by 2 bases; bases with no gene match: 4. Germline CDR1 and CDR2: SGHTA and FQGTGA. The CDR3 nucleotides are TGTGCCAGCAGCTTAGGAGGCGGGAGGGGCACAGATACGCAGTATTTT. Amino acid sequence: CASSLGGGRGTDTQYF.

V and J are TRBV27 and TRBJ2-2; D possibly corresponds to TRBD2 (6 bases). The CDR3 totals 16 residues. The germline V gene encodes CDR1 MNHEY and CDR2 SMNVEV (reference sequence). Trimming cost V 7 bases and J 3 bases, with 18 bases left between them. The CDR3 coding sequence is TGTGCCAGCACCTTCCCCCCGGGGGTTTACACCGGGGAGCTGTTTTTT. This translates into CASTFPPGVYTGELFF.

The rearrangement joins TRBV10-3 to TRBJ2-3; 9 bases map to TRBD2. The CDR3 extends over 15 amino acids. CDR1 and CDR2 (germline): ENHRY, SYGVKD. V was clipped by 7 bases and J by 6 bases; unmatched bases: 11. This CDR3 reads CAITRGSGRSDTQYF. As DNA, the CDR3 is TGTGCCATCACCCGAGGGAGCGGGAGGTCCGATACGCAGTATTTT.

The chain uses TRBV6-1 and TRBJ1-2; D is ambiguous. The CDR3 covers 12 residues. Per the germline V gene, CDR1 is MNHNS and CDR2 is SASEGT. V was cut by 3 bases and J by 4 bases, with 6 bases left in between. CDR3 bases: TGTGCCAGCAGTGACCCCAGCTATGGCTACACCTTC. This encodes CASSDPSYGYTF.

The chain recombines TRBV6-1 with TRBJ1-4; 7 nucleotides match TRBD1. The CDR3 totals 14 residues. The germline V gene encodes CDR1 MNHNS and CDR2 SASEGT. The V gene end was trimmed by 5 bases and the J gene end by 7 bases; junction bases not matched to a gene: 7. CDR3: CASSRQGGGEKLFF. The CDR3 nucleotides read TGTGCCAGCAGTCGACAGGGTGGCGGTGAAAAACTGTTTTTT.

V usage is TRBV27 and J usage is TRBJ1-1, with TRBD1 as a possible D gene (5 bases). V was clipped by 2 bases and J by 3 bases, with 10 bases between them. Germline V lookup: CDR1 MNHEY, CDR2 SMNVEV (reference sequence). The CDR3 is 14 residues long. In DNA form, the CDR3 reads TGTGCCAGCAGTTTACGGGGGTCCTACACTGAAGCTTTCTTT. Translation: CASSLRGSYTEAFF.

The chain joins TRBV5-4 to TRBJ2-7; 13 nucleotides match TRBD2. The CDR3 extends over 15 amino acids. V lost 4 bases, J lost 4 bases, and 5 bases stayed unmatched. Germline loops: CDR1 SGHNT, CDR2 YYREEE (reference sequence). The CDR3 coding sequence is TGTGCCAGCAGCCATGGACTAGCGGGAGCATACGAGCAGTACTTC. Protein product: CASSHGLAGAYEQYF.

The gene calls are TRBV2 and TRBJ2-7, with 9 bases that match TRBD2. The V segment lost 8 bases and the J segment 0 bases; nucleotides outside the gene matches: 5. The CDR3 consists of 14 residues. In germline, CDR1 is SNHLY, CDR2 FYNNEI. The CDR3 spells CASLIAGVSYEQYF. The DNA for the CDR3 is TGTGCCAGCCTAATAGCGGGAGTCTCCTACGAGCAGTACTTC.

The chain carries TRBV9 and TRBJ1-1; a weak D match, TRBD1 (5 bases). V lost 4 bases to trimming and J lost 1 base, with 14 bases between them. Germline assignment: CDR1 SGDLS and CDR2 YYNGEE. The CDR3 sequence is 15 residues long. CDR3 amino acids: CASSSLGQENTEAFF. DNA for the CDR3: TGTGCCAGCAGCTCCCTCGGACAAGAGAACACTGAAGCTTTCTTT.

V gene TRBV5-1 combines with J gene TRBJ2-5; D possibly corresponds to TRBD1 (6 bases). Germline V gene lookup returns CDR1 SGHRS and CDR2 YFSETQ. The CDR3 has 14 amino acids. V lost 0 bases to trimming and J lost 4 bases, with 10 bases between them. CDR3 coding DNA: TGCGCCAGCAGCTTGGGAGGGGGAGTAGAGACCCAGTACTTC. This codes for CASSLGGGVETQYF.

As DNA, the CDR3 is TGTGCCTGGAGTCCTTCCGGGACTAGCGAGTTCTTC. It specifies CAWSPSGTSEFF. The V gene is TRBV30, the J gene TRBJ2-1; 10 bases map to TRBD2. Germline V gives CDR1 GTSNPN, CDR2 SVGIG (reference sequence). Trimming at V came to 2 bases and at J to 14 bases, leaving 6 bases not matched to a gene. The CDR3 has 12 amino acids.

The DNA of the CDR3 is TGTGCCAGCAGCAAGACTCTTACCTACGAGCAGTACTTC. Protein product: CASSKTLTYEQYF. The rearrangement links TRBV5-4 to TRBJ2-7; no reliable D call. The CDR3 extends over 13 amino acids. Trimming took 4 bases from V and 2 from J, leaving 10 bases between them. The germline V gene encodes CDR1 SGHNT and CDR2 YYREEE (reference sequence).

The chain carries TRBV5-4 and TRBJ1-3; the match to TRBD1 covers 7 bases. The CDR3 totals 14 residues. The trim removed 4 bases at V and 2 bases at J, leaving 3 bases unmatched. The V gene's germline CDR1 is SGHNT and CDR2 YYREEE (reference sequence). CDR3 sequence reads: CASSRQGAGNTIYF. The CDR3 DNA follows: TGTGCCAGCAGCAGACAGGGAGCTGGAAACACCATATATTTT.

The chain combines TRBV6-6 with TRBJ1-3, with D uncertain. CDR3 length: 14 residues. CDR1 and CDR2 (germline): MNHNY, SVGAGI (reference sequence). The germline V and J ends were trimmed by 2 bases and 0 bases, with 5 bases remaining between them. CDR3 sequence: CASSYRSSGNTIYF. In DNA, the CDR3 is TGTGCCAGCAGTTACCGGAGCTCTGGAAACACCATATATTTT.

This clone was observed a few times. The J gene is TRBJ1-1, the V gene TRBV2; D ambiguous. The germline V gene encodes CDR1 SNHLY and CDR2 FYNNEI. CDR3 length: 15 residues. V gave up 3 bases and J gave up 0 bases, with 11 bases separating them. CDR3 sequence reads: CASSENGVMNTEAFF. The CDR3 nucleotides are TGTGCCAGCAGTGAGAACGGAGTCATGAACACTGAAGCTTTCTTT.